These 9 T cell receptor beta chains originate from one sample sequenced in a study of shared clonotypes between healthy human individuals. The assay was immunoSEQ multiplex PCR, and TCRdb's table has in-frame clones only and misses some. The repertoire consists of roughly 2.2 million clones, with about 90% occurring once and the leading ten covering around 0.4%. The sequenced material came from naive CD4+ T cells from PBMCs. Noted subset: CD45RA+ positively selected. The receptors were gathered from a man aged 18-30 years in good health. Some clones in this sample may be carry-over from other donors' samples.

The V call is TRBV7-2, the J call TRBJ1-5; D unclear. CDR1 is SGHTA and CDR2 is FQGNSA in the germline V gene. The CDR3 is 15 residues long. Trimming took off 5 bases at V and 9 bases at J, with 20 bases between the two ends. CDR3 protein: CASSPSGPGLGPQHF. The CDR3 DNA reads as TGTGCCAGCAGCCCCAGCGGCCCAGGCCTGGGGCCCCAGCATTTT. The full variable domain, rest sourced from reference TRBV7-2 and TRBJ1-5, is GAGVSQSPSNKVTEKGKDVELRCDPISGHTALYWYRQSLGQGLEFLIYFQGNSAPDKSGLPSDRFSAERTGGSVSTLTIQRTQQEDSAVYLCASSPSGPGLGPQHFGDGTRLSIL.

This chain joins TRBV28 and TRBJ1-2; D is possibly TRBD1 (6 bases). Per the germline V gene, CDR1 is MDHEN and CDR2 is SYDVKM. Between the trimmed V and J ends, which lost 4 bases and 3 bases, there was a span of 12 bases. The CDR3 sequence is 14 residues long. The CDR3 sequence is CASSSGAGDYGYTF. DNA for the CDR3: TGTGCCAGCAGTTCAGGGGCGGGGGACTATGGCTACACCTTC.

The chain's CDR3 is CATKNSGINTEAFF. CDR3 bases: TGTGCCACCAAGAACTCCGGAATAAACACTGAAGCTTTCTTT. This chain links TRBV15 with TRBJ1-1; D unresolved. The V end was cut by 7 bases, the J end by 2 bases, with 14 bases between. This CDR3 comprises 14 residues. From germline, CDR1 is LNHNV and CDR2 YYDKDF (reference sequence).

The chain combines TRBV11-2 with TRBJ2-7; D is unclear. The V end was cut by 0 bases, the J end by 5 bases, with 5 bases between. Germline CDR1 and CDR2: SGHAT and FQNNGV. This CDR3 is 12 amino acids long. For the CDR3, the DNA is TGTGCCAGCAGCTTAGAGTGGCACGAGCAGTACTTC. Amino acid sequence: CASSLEWHEQYF.

As DNA, the CDR3 is TGTGCCAGCAGCCAGGAGCGGGGTCAGCCCCAGCATTTT. It codes for CASSQERGQPQHF. This chain connects TRBV7-3 to TRBJ1-5; D gene ambiguous. Germline CDR1 is SGHTA and CDR2 is FQGTGA. V lost 5 bases and J lost 6, with 11 bases in between. CDR3 length: 13 amino acids.

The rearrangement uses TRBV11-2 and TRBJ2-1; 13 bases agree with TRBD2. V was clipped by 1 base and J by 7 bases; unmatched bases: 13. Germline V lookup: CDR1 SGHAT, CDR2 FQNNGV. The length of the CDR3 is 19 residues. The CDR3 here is CASSLGRGLAGAGRNEQFF. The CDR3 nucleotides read TGTGCCAGCAGCTTAGGACGAGGACTAGCGGGAGCCGGGCGGAATGAGCAGTTCTTC. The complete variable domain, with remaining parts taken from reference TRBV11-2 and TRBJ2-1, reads EAGVAQSPRYKIIEKRQSVAFWCNPISGHATLYWYQQILGQGPKLLIQFQNNGVVDDSQLPKDRFSAERLKGVDSTLKIQPAKLEDSAVYLCASSLGRGLAGAGRNEQFFGPGTRLTVL.

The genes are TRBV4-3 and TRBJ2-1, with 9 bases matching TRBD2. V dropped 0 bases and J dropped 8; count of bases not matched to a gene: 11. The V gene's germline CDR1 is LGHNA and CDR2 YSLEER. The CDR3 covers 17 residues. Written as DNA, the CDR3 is TGCGCCAGCAGCCAAGATTTTCGCGGGAGGGCCATAGATGAGCAGTTCTTC. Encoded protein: CASSQDFRGRAIDEQFF.

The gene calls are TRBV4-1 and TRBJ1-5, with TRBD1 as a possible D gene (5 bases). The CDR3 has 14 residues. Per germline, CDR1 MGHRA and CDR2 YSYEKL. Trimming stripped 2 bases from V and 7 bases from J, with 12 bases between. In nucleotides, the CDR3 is TGCGCCAGCAGCCAACTGGGGGACGGCCAGCCCCAGCATTTT. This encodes CASSQLGDGQPQHF.

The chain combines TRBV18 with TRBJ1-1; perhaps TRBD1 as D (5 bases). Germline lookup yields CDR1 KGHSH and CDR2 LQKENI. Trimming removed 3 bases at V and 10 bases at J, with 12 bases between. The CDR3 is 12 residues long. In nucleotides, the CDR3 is TGTGCCAGCTCACCGGGCCTTGGGGGAGCTTTCTTT. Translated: CASSPGLGGAFF. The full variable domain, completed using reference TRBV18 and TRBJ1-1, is NAGVMQNPRHLVRRRGQEARLRCSPMKGHSHVYWYRQLPEEGLKFMVYLQKENIIDESGMPKERFSAEFPKEGPSILRIQQVVRGDSAAYFCASSPGLGGAFFGQGTRLTVV.